This T cell receptor beta chain comes out of a study of PD-1 blockade in classical Hodgkin lymphoma. Findings of the study overall: TCR diversity rose significantly by C4D1 in CD4+ but not CD8+ cells. Newly diagnosed patients were said to have less baseline TCR diversity than healthy donors did. Newly diagnosed patients and complete responders had comparable diversity at baseline.

Some clones are missing from TCRdb's copy, which holds only in-frame ones; the method was immunoSEQ multiplex PCR. The top ten clones hold 5% to 7.5% of a sample with 100,000 or so clones, around 89% of them seen once. This clone was seen just once. Its antigen is still unknown. All patients relapsed after autologous stem cell transplantation, and brentuximab vedotin exposure varied. Complete response, partial response or progressive disease constituted the best responses recorded. Germline values: CDR1 LGHNA, CDR2 YSLEER. The CDR3 extends over 16 amino acids. V dropped 1 base and J dropped 2; count of bases not matched to a gene: 2.

Sample: peripheral blood mononuclear cells (PBMCs), taken before the second cycle of nivolumab. The TCR originated in a human donor with classical Hodgkin lymphoma. The chain combines TRBV4-3 with TRBJ2-6, with TRBD1 matching 7 bases. The CDR3: CASSQATGAGANVLTF. The CDR3 DNA follows: TGCGCCAGCAGCCAAGCCACAGGGGCTGGGGCCAACGTCCTGACTTTC.